This passage covers 30 T cell receptor beta chains from one sample sequenced in a study of tumor-infiltrating lymphocytes in primary liver carcinoma. A constant-region primer primed TCR beta cDNA synthesis from about 490 ng of total RNA. Three-round nested multiplex PCR performed with slightly modified ARM-PCR produced the TCR beta libraries. Running 10 cycles apiece, the first two PCR rounds relied on TRBV1-TRBV30 forward primers together with a C-beta reverse primer. TCRdb recomputed calls from the multiplex PCR reads with MiXCR, one row per CDR3 protein. The sample has about 190,000 distinct CDR3 sequences, 85% seen once; the top ten hold 15% to 20%. Between about 19 and 34 mg of unsorted bulk tissue served as the source from which RNA and DNA were co-extracted. The sequenced sample consisted of tumor tissue from primary liver carcinoma. These receptors all stem from a middle-aged man with primary liver carcinoma and hepatitis B virus infection.

In regard to this clonotype: Germline and junction disagree at one end, which may indicate a read error. The V and J genes are TRBV12-3 or TRBV12-4 and TRBJ2-5; possibly TRBD2 for D (5 bases). The CDR3 extends over 14 amino acids. The chain's CDR3 is CAGSPTGVDETQYF. In nucleotides, the CDR3 is TGTGCCGGCAGTCCCACCGGGGTTGATGAGACCCAGTACTTC.

As for this clonotype: The junction does not match germline at one end; this may be a read error. The chain is built from TRBV4-2 and TRBJ1-2; D is ambiguous. Germline CDR1 and CDR2: LGHNA and YNFKEQ. This CDR3 spans 15 amino acids. DNA for the CDR3: TGTGTCAGCAGCCAAGATCGTCAAGGGAACTATGGCTACATCTTC. Its protein product is CVSSQDRQGNYGYIF.

Comment on this clonotype: Given the absence of the conserved phenylalanine or tryptophan at the CDR3 end, a read error is likely. This chain uses TRBV4-1 with TRBJ2-2, with 8 bases that match TRBD2. The CDR3 length is 17 residues. V lost 0 bases, J lost 4 bases, and 7 bases stayed unmatched. CDR1 and CDR2 (germline): MGHRA, YSYEKL. In DNA, the CDR3 is TGCGCCAGCAGCCAAGATAGAGCGGGAGCGATCACCGGGGAGCTGTTTCTT. Its translation: CASSQDRAGAITGELFL.

For this clonotype: The junction and the germline gene differ at one end; a read error may be behind it. The chain employs TRBV6-1 and TRBJ2-7; 7 positions agree with TRBD1. Germline CDR1 and CDR2: MNHNS and SASEGT. The length of the CDR3 is 13 residues. The DNA for the CDR3 is TGTGCCGGCAGTGTGAAGGGGGCCAACGAGCAGTACTTC. Protein product: CAGSVKGANEQYF.

Points on this clonotype: The CDR3 end shows no conserved phenylalanine or tryptophan, and so a read error is likely. The chain couples TRBV6-1 to TRBJ2-1, with 13 nucleotides matching TRBD2. V trimming: 6 bases; J trimming: 8 bases; junction bases outside the gene matches: 7. The V gene's germline CDR1 is MNHNS and CDR2 SASEGT. There are 15 residues in the CDR3. CDR3 loop: CASRGGLAGIYEQFS. CDR3 coding DNA: TGTGCCAGCAGAGGGGGACTAGCGGGGATTTATGAGCAGTTCTCC.

The chain links TRBV6-1 to TRBJ1-1; D possibly corresponds to TRBD1 (5 bases). The CDR3 is 12 residues long. V lost 9 bases to trimming and J lost 5 bases, with 13 bases between them. Germline V gene sequence: CDR1 MNHNS, CDR2 SASEGT. The CDR3 nucleotides read TGTGCCAGTGGGTCAGGGTGGACTGAAGCTTTCTTT. This sequence encodes CASGSGWTEAFF.

J is TRBJ2-3 and V is TRBV5-5; possible D gene TRBD1, 6 bases. The CDR3 has 17 amino acids. From germline, CDR1 is SGHKS and CDR2 YYEKEE (reference sequence). Between the trimmed V and J ends, which lost 4 bases and 6 bases, there was a span of 24 bases. DNA of the CDR3: TGTGCCAGCAGCCTCCCGTCGGGACAAAGCCTCACGGATACGCAGTATTTT. Its translation is CASSLPSGQSLTDTQYF.

A word on this clonotype: This sequence may be a read error, since a much larger clone differs from it by one base. The rearrangement links TRBV24-1 to TRBJ2-1; 11 bases agree with TRBD2. CDR1 is KGHDR and CDR2 is SFDVKD in the germline V gene. The CDR3 loop spans 18 amino acids. CDR3 sequence: CATSDHQGTSGRINKQFF. The CDR3 DNA follows: TGTGCCACCAGTGATCACCAGGGAACTAGCGGGAGAATCAATAAGCAGTTCTTC.

In regard to this clonotype: Since the CDR3 does not end with the conserved phenylalanine or tryptophan, this likely comes from a read error. The chain recombines TRBV6-2 or TRBV6-3 with TRBJ2-1; 10 positions match TRBD2. The length of the CDR3 is 18 residues. Germline V CDR1 and CDR2: MNHEY, SVGEGT. CDR3 sequence: CAGSSPASGSVVRGEQFS. CDR3 bases: TGTGCCGGCAGTTCCCCGGCTAGCGGGAGTGTAGTGAGGGGTGAGCAGTTCTCC.

On this clonotype itself: This CDR3 is missing its conserved last phenylalanine or tryptophan, likely due to a read error. This sequence joins TRBV11-2 and TRBJ2-1; 7 bases map to TRBD2. Per germline, CDR1 SGHAT and CDR2 FQNNGV. V trimming: 5 bases; J trimming: 5 bases; junction bases outside the gene matches: 9. The CDR3 covers 15 residues. The CDR3: CASSQTSRSNNEQFL. In nucleotides, the CDR3 is TGTGCCAGCAGCCAGACTAGCCGGAGTAACAATGAGCAGTTCTTG.

The V and J genes are TRBV29-1 and TRBJ2-3; 7 nucleotides align to TRBD1. There are 14 residues in the CDR3. Germline V gene sequence: CDR1 SQVTM, CDR2 ANQGSEA. CDR3 DNA sequence: TGCAACACACAGGGGCAGGGAAGCACAGATACGCAGTATTTT. This sequence encodes CNTQGQGSTDTQYF.

On this clonotype: One end of the junction fails to match germline, which may point to a read error. This rearrangement joins TRBV11-1 to TRBJ2-4, with 13 bases aligning to TRBD2. Germline CDR1 and CDR2: SGHAT and FQDESV (reference sequence). The CDR3 length is 17 residues. DNA of the CDR3: TGTGCCACCAGCTCTCCCGGGACTAGCGGGATCAAAAACATTCAGTGCTTC. Its translation: CATSSPGTSGIKNIQCF.

Details on this clonotype: A read error may be the cause here, since a much bigger clone is one base away. The chain has TRBV28 and TRBJ2-7; the D call may be TRBD1 or TRBD2 (5 bases each). Deletions cut 3 bases from V and 2 bases from J, with 20 bases between. The CDR3 loop spans 17 amino acids. The germline gives CDR1 MDHEN, CDR2 SYDVKM. CDR3 loop: CASSFTLSGGAAYEQYF. The CDR3 DNA reads as TGTGCCAGCAGTTTTACCCTCAGCGGTGGGGCCGCCTACGAGCAGTACTTC.

Written as DNA, the CDR3 is TGTGCCAGCAGCTCCCGACAGGCAAATATGCAGTATTTT. Protein sequence: CASSSRQANMQYF. The chain recombines TRBV5-4 with TRBJ2-3, with D perhaps TRBD1 (6 bases). Between the trimmed V and J ends, which lost 3 bases and 11 bases, there was a span of 16 bases. CDR1 SGHNT and CDR2 YYREEE come from the germline V gene (reference sequence). The CDR3 runs to 13 residues.

A remark on this clonotype: The junction departs from germline at one end; a sequencing error may be responsible. The chain recombines TRBV4-3 with TRBJ2-3, with unresolved D. This CDR3 is 14 amino acids long. Germline V gives CDR1 LGHNA, CDR2 YSLEER. The CDR3 spells CVSSQRAFTDSQYF. CDR3 nucleotides: TGCGTCAGCAGCCAACGGGCTTTCACAGATTCGCAATATTTT.

In the case of this clonotype: This could be a read error, since a much larger clone is one nucleotide away. The chain recombines TRBV5-1 with TRBJ2-1, with TRBD2 identical over 9 bases. CDR3 length: 17 amino acids. Germline V gene lookup returns CDR1 SGHRS and CDR2 YFSETQ. CDR3 region: CGSSSDAVSGSRHEQFF. CDR3 DNA sequence: TGCGGCAGCAGCTCGGACGCCGTTAGCGGGAGTCGGCATGAGCAGTTCTTC.

On this clonotype: One end of the junction is discordant with germline, which a read error may explain. This chain links TRBV6-1 with TRBJ2-6, with 8 bases fitting TRBD1. CDR3 length equals 17 residues. Germline assignment: CDR1 MNHNS and CDR2 SASEGT. Here the CDR3 reads CVSTETGALSGPNLLSF. The DNA for the CDR3 is TGTGTCAGCACCGAGACAGGGGCCCTCTCTGGGCCCAACCTCCTGAGTTTC.

Of note for this clonotype: With a much larger clone just one base away, this may be a read error. CDR3 loop: CAGSGRWEQYF. The CDR3, as DNA: TGTGCCGGCAGTGGGAGGTGGGAGCAGTACTTC. This chain connects TRBV28 to TRBJ2-7; possibly TRBD2 for D (6 bases). Per the germline V gene, CDR1 is MDHEN and CDR2 is SYDVKM. The CDR3 covers 11 residues.

The V call is TRBV5-1, the J call TRBJ1-2; D ambiguous. V lost 4 bases to trimming and J lost 10 bases, with 20 bases between them. CDR1 and CDR2 (germline): SGHRS, YFSETQ. The CDR3 runs to 14 residues. The CDR3 is CASSPEYGSNDYTF. The CDR3 coding sequence is TGCGCCAGCAGCCCCGAGTACGGATCCAATGACTACACCTTC.

This clonotype has just one count. This sequence joins TRBV11-2 and TRBJ2-5; D is tentatively TRBD1 or TRBD2 (5 bases each). The CDR3 contains 18 residues. Germline assignment: CDR1 SGHAT and CDR2 FQNNGV. The CDR3 loop reads CACRPSSIQGTGLETQYF. DNA of the CDR3: TGTGCTTGCAGGCCTAGCTCAATCCAGGGTACTGGGCTGGAGACCCAGTACTTC. The full variable domain, rest sourced from reference TRBV11-2 and TRBJ2-5, is EAGVAQSPRYKIIEKRQSVAFWCNPISGHATLYWYQQILGQGPKLLIQFQNNGVVDDSQLPKDRFSAERLKGVDSTLKIQPAKLEDSAVYLCACRPSSIQGTGLETQYFGPGTRLLVL.

The table lists this clonotype with a count of one. One junction end does not reproduce the germline sequence, and a read error may be involved. The chain combines TRBV6-2 or TRBV6-3 with TRBJ2-7; D uncertain. CDR1 MNHEY and CDR2 SVGEGT come from the germline V gene. The CDR3 contains 15 residues. For the CDR3, the DNA is TGTGCGAGCAGTTATAAGCCTGGCGGCTCCTACGAGCAGTACTTC. As protein: CASSYKPGGSYEQYF.

In regard to this clonotype: An end of the junction does not agree with germline; a read error may underlie this. This sequence joins TRBV10-2 and TRBJ2-7; D is perhaps TRBD1 (5 bases). The CDR3 is 13 amino acids. Germline V CDR1 and CDR2: WSHSY, SAAADI. This CDR3 is CTSSGALYYEQYF. CDR3 DNA: TGCACCAGCAGTGGGGCACTCTACTACGAGCAGTATTTC.

In its sample, this clonotype was seen once. A junction boundary mismatches the germline segment, possibly from a read error. This sequence joins TRBV5-8 and TRBJ2-1, with 7 bases that match TRBD2. The CDR3 covers 15 residues. Per germline, CDR1 SGHTS and CDR2 YDEGEE. CDR3 DNA sequence: TGTGCCTGCAGCCCCTCAGTAACGGGAGGCTATGAGCAGTTCTTC. Protein: CACSPSVTGGYEQFF.

The genes are TRBV7-9 and TRBJ2-7; the match to TRBD2 covers 11 bases. V gave up 10 bases and J gave up 6 bases; unmatched junction bases: 11. Germline V CDR1 and CDR2: SEHNR, FQNEAQ (reference sequence). The CDR3 length is 14 residues. The CDR3 DNA reads as TGTGCCAACAGTCCCCCGGGACTAGCGGTCGAGCAGTACTTC. Protein sequence: CANSPPGLAVEQYF. Based on the CDR3 plus reference TRBV7-9 and TRBJ2-7, the full variable domain is DTGVSQNPRHKITKRGQNVTFRCDPISEHNRLYWYRQTLGQGPEFLTYFQNEAQLEKSRLLSDRFSAERPKGSFSTLEIQRTEQGDSAMYLCANSPPGLAVEQYFGPGTRLTVT.

The chain recombines TRBV28 with TRBJ2-2; D is perhaps TRBD2 (6 bases). Germline values: CDR1 MDHEN, CDR2 SYDVKM. The CDR3 sequence is 15 residues long. Deletions cut 7 bases from V and 5 bases from J, with 17 bases between. This chain's CDR3 is CASKTNGRETGELFF. Written as DNA, the CDR3 is TGTGCCAGCAAAACTAACGGGAGAGAAACCGGGGAGCTGTTTTTT.

This clonotype was counted between two and nine times. A much larger clone is a single base away; this may be a read error. This chain joins TRBV2 and TRBJ2-1; the match to TRBD2 covers 8 bases. Germline V gene data show CDR1 as SNHLY and CDR2 as FYNNEI. This CDR3 is built from 15 residues. DNA for the CDR3: TGTGCCAGCAACCCCTCAGCGGGAGTTCACAATGAGCAGATCTTC. Its protein product is CASNPSAGVHNEQIF.

V is TRBV12-3 or TRBV12-4 and J is TRBJ1-2, with 7 bases matching TRBD1. The CDR3 consists of 17 residues. With V trimmed by 2 bases and J by 3 bases, 12 bases remained unmatched. The CDR3 reads CASSLTSTGSEDYGYTF. The CDR3 DNA reads as TGTGCCAGCAGTTTAACTTCGACAGGGTCCGAGGACTATGGCTACACCTTC.

To note about this clonotype: Germline and junction disagree at one end, which may indicate a read error. The chain links TRBV4-1 to TRBJ2-1, with 9 positions matching TRBD2. CDR1 is MGHRA, CDR2 YSYEKL, per germline. There are 19 residues in the CDR3. In nucleotides, the CDR3 is TGCGCCAGCAACCAAGAAACTAGCGGGTGCCTCAGATCCTACAATGAGCAGTTCTTC. This translates into CASNQETSGCLRSYNEQFF.

A word on this clonotype: One junction end disagrees with the germline gene, perhaps due to a read error. J is TRBJ1-3 and V is TRBV4-1; D perhaps matches TRBD1 (6 bases). CDR1 is MGHRA, CDR2 YSYEKL, per germline. The CDR3 length is 17 residues. The CDR3 coding sequence is TGCACCAGCAGCCAACTAAGGACAGCAGATTCTGGAAACACCATATATTTT. Its translation: CTSSQLRTADSGNTIYF.

This clonotype was counted a single time. One end of the junction is discordant with germline, which a read error may explain. The rearrangement joins TRBV11-2 to TRBJ2-1; D remains ambiguous. The germline CDR1 and CDR2 sequences are SGHAT and FQNNGV. The CDR3 spans 14 residues. CDR3 residues: CASSSSGFDNDQFF. The DNA for the CDR3 is TGTGCCAGCAGCTCGTCGGGTTTCGACAATGACCAGTTCTTC. The variable domain in full, with the rest retrieved from reference TRBV11-2 and TRBJ2-1, is EAGVAQSPRYKIIEKRQSVAFWCNPISGHATLYWYQQILGQGPKLLIQFQNNGVVDDSQLPKDRFSAERLKGVDSTLKIQPAKLEDSAVYLCASSSSGFDNDQFFGPGTRLTVL.